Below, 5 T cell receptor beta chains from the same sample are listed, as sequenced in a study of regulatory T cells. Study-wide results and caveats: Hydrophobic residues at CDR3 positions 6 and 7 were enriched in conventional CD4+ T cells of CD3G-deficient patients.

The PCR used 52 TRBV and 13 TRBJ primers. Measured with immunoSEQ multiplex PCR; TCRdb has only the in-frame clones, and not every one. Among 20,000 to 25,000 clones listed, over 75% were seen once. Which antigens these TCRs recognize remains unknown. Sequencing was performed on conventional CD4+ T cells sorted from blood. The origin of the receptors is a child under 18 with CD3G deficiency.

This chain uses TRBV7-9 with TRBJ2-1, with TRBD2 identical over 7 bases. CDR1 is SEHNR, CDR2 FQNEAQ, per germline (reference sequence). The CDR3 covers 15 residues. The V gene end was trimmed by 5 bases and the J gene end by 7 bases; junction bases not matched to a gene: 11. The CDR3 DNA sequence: TGTGCCAGCAGCCAAAGCGGGAAGGGCCTGAATGAGCAGTTCTTC. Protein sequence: CASSQSGKGLNEQFF.

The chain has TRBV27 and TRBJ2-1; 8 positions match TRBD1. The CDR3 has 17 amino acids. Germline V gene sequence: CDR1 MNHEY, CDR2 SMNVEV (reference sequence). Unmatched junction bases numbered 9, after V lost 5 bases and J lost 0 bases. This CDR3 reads CASSPRTGLSSYNEQFF. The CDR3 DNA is TGTGCCAGCAGTCCAAGGACAGGGCTAAGCTCCTACAATGAGCAGTTCTTC.

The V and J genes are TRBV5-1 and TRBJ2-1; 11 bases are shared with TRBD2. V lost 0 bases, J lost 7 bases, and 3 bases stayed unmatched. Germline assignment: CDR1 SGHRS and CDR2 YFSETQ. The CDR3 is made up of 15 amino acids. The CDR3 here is CASSLASGRNNEQFF. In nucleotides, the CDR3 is TGCGCCAGCAGCTTGGCTAGCGGGAGGAATAATGAGCAGTTCTTC.

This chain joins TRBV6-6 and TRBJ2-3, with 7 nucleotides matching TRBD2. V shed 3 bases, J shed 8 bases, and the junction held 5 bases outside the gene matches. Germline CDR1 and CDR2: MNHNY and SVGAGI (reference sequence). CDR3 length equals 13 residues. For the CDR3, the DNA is TGTGCCAGCAGTTATCCGGGGGGAGGTACGCAGTATTTT. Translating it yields CASSYPGGGTQYF.

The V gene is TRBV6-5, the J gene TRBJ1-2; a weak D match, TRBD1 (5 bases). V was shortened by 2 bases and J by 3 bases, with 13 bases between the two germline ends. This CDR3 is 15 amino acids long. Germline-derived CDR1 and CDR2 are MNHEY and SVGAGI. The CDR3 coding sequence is TGTGCCAGCAGTTACCCGACCCGGGGGGACTATGGCTACACCTTC. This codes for CASSYPTRGDYGYTF.